The clone carrying this T cell receptor beta chain has more than one count but fewer than ten. Its antigen is currently unknown. The CDR3 runs 14 residues. V dropped 5 bases and J dropped 11; count of bases not matched to a gene: 9. Germline V gene data show CDR1 as SEHNR and CDR2 as FQNEAQ (reference sequence). Researchers took RNA transcripts and amplified TCR beta CDR3 regions from them. HTBI-primed RT-PCR formed the first round, and a multiplex PCR formed the second. TCRdb analysed the multiplex PCR reads with MiXCR anew, one entry per CDR3 protein. The table has over a million distinct CDR3 sequences, about 36% seen once; the top ten hold around 10%. These data originate in a study of Graves' ophthalmopathy and Graves' hyperthyroidism. Overall study results and limits: Sensitivity of roughly 88% and specificity of less than 82% were achieved when a 13-signature model separated ophthalmopathy from stable hyperthyroidism.

Hyperthyroidism patients, all newly diagnosed, had under 2 months' duration and ages of 18 to 65. The sequenced sample was peripheral blood or thyroid tissue (not recorded which). The chain has TRBV7-9 and TRBJ1-6, with 7 bases lining up with TRBD1. This TCR derives from an adult man with Graves' hyperthyroidism. Written as DNA, the CDR3 is TGTGCCAGCAGCACACGCTTACAGGGGACACCCCTCCACTTT. The encoded protein is CASSTRLQGTPLHF.